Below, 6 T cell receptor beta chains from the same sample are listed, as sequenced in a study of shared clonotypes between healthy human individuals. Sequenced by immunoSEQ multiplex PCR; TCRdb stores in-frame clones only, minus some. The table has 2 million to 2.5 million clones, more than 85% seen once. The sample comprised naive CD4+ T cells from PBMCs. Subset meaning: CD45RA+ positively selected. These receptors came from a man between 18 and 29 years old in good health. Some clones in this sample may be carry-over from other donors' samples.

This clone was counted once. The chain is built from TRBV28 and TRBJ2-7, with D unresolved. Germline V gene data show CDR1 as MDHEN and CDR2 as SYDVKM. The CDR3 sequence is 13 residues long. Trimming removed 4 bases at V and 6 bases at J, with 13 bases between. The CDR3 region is CASSWLRQAEQYF. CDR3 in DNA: TGTGCCAGCAGTTGGCTTAGGCAGGCCGAGCAGTACTTC.

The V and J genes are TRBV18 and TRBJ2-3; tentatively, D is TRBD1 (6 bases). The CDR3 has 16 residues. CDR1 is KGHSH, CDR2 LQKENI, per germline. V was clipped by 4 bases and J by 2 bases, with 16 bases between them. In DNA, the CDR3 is TGTGCCAGCTCACTTATCGGGACAACAACCACAGATACGCAGTATTTT. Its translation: CASSLIGTTTTDTQYF.

The CDR3 region is CASSSGLAATYEQYF. The DNA of the CDR3 is TGTGCCAGCAGCTCGGGACTAGCGGCTACCTACGAGCAGTACTTC. The chain joins TRBV7-9 to TRBJ2-7; 11 positions match TRBD2. Germline-derived CDR1 and CDR2 are SEHNR and FQNEAQ (reference sequence). This CDR3 is built from 15 residues. Trimming removed 4 bases from V and 2 bases from J; junction bases left unmatched: 4.

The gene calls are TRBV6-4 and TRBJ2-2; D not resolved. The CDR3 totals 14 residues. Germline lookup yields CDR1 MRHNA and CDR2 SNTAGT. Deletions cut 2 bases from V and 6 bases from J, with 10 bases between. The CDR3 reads CASSDPKAPGELFF. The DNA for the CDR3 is TGTGCCAGCAGTGACCCAAAGGCGCCCGGGGAGCTGTTTTTT.

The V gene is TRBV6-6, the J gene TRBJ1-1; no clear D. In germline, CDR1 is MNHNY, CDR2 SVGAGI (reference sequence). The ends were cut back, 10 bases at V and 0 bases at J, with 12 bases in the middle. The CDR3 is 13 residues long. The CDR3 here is CATERPMNTEAFF. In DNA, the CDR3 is TGTGCCACCGAGAGGCCAATGAACACTGAAGCTTTCTTT.

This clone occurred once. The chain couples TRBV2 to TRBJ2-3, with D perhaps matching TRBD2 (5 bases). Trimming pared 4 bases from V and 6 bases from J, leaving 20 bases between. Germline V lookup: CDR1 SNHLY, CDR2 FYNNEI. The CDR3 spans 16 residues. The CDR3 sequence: CASSVYSGPAGDTQYF. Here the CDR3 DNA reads TGTGCCAGCAGTGTGTACAGCGGACCTGCTGGGGATACGCAGTATTTT.